The T cell receptor beta chain described here comes from a study of regulatory T cells in long-lasting Graves disease. PBMC-extracted RNA yielded the TCR library. TCRdb redid the calling of the reads with MiXCR, one entry per CDR3 protein. This sample has about 850 distinct CDR3 sequences, with about 88% found just once. Specimen: peripheral blood mononuclear cells (PBMCs), collected with antithyroid drug treatment, in newly diagnosed or persistent Graves disease (not recorded which). This clonotype was obtained from a man aged 35 to 55 with Graves disease.

In nucleotides, the CDR3 is TGCGCCAGCAGCCCCACTAGGACAATATACGAGCAGTACTTC. It translates to CASSPTRTIYEQYF. This chain joins TRBV5-1 and TRBJ2-7; possibly TRBD1 or TRBD2 for D (5 bases each). Germline-derived CDR1 and CDR2 are SGHRS and YFSETQ. The CDR3 covers 14 residues. The V end lost 4 bases, the J end lost 4 bases, and 15 bases lay between the germline ends.